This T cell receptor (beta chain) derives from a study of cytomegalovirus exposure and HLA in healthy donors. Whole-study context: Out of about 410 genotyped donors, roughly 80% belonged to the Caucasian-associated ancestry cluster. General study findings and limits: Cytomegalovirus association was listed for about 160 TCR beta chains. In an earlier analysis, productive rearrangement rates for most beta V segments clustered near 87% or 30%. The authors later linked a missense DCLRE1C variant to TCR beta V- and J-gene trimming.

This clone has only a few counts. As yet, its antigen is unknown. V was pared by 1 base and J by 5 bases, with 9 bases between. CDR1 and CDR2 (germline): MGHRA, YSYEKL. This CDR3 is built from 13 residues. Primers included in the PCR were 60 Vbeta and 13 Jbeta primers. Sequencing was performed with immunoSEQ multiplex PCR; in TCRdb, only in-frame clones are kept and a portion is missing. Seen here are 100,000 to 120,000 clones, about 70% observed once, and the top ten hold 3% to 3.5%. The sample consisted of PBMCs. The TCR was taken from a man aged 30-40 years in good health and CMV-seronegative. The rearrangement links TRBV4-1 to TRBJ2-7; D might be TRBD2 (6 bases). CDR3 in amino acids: CASSQALAHEQYF. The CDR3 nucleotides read TGCGCCAGCAGCCAAGCTCTAGCGCACGAGCAGTACTTC.